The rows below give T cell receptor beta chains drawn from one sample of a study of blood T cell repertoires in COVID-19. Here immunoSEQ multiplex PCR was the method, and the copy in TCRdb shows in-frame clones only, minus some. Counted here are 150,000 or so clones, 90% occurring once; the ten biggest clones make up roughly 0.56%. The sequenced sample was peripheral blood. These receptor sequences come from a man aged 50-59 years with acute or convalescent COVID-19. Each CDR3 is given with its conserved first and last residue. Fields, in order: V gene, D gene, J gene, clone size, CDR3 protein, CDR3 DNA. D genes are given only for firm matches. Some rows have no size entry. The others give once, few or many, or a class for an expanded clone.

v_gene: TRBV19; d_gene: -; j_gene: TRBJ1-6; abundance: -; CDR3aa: CASKVSSYNSPLHF; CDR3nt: TGTGCCAGTAAAGTGAGCTCCTATAATTCACCCCTCCACTTT
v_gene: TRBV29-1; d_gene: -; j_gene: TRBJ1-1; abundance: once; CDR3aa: CSVEDDGRLAAFF; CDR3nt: TGCAGCGTTGAGGACGACGGGCGTCTAGCAGCTTTCTTT
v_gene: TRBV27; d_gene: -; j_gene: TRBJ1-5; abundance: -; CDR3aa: CASSYGNSNQPQHF; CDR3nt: TGTGCCAGCAGTTACGGGAATAGCAATCAGCCCCAGCATTTT
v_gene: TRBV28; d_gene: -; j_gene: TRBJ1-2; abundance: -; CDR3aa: CASSLGPNYGYTF; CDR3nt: TGTGCCAGCAGTTTAGGGCCTAACTATGGCTACACCTTC
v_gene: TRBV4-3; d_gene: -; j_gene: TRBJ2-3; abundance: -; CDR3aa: CASSQDLARGGADTQYF; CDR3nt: TGCGCCAGCAGCCAAGATCTAGCCAGGGGTGGTGCAGATACGCAGTATTTT
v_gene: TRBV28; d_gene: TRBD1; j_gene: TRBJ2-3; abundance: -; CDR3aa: CASTQGATSTDTQYF; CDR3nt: TGTGCCTCAACACAGGGGGCTACTAGCACAGATACGCAGTATTTT
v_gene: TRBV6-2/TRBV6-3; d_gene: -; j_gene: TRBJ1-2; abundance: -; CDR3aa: CASSPPGGTNYGYTF; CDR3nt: TGTGCCAGCAGTCCCCCCGGGGGGACTAACTATGGCTACACCTTC
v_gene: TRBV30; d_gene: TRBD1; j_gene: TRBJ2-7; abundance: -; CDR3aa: CAWSPADRFSYEQYF; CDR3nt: TGTGCCTGGAGTCCCGCGGACAGGTTTTCCTACGAGCAGTACTTC
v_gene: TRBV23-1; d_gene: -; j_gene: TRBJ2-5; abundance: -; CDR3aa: CASSQSWGVQSPETQYF; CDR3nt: TGCGCCAGCAGTCAATCGTGGGGGGTACAGTCGCCAGAGACCCAGTACTTC
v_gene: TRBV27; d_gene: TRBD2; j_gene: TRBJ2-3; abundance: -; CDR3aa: CASSYPTGGGKDTQYF; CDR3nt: TGTGCCAGCAGTTACCCGACGGGGGGGGGTAAAGATACGCAGTATTTT
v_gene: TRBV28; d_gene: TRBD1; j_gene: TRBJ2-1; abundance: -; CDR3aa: CASSFPTGTGLNEQFF; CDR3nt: TGTGCCAGCAGTTTCCCCACCGGGACAGGGTTGAATGAGCAGTTCTTC
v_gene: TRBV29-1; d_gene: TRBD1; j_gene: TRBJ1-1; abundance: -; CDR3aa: CSVAPGTGMNTEAFF; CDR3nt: TGCAGCGTAGCGCCCGGGACAGGCATGAACACTGAAGCTTTCTTT
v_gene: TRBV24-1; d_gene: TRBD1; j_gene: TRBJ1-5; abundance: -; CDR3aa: CATSDSRRTGRQPQHF; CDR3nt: TGTGCCACCAGTGATTCGCGGAGGACAGGCCGTCAGCCCCAGCATTTT
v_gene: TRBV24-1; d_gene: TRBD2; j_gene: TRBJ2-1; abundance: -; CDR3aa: CATSDSSLAGGLVSYNEQFF; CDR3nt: TGTGCCACCAGTGATTCGTCACTAGCGGGAGGGCTTGTCTCCTACAATGAGCAGTTCTTC
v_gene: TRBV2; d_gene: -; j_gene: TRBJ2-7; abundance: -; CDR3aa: CASSYFPYEQYF; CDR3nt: TGTGCCAGCAGTTACTTCCCCTACGAGCAGTACTTC
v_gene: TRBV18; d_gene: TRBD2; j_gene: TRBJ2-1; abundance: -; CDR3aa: CASSPMASGTYNEQFF; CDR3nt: TGTGCCAGCTCACCAATGGCTAGCGGGACCTACAATGAGCAGTTCTTC
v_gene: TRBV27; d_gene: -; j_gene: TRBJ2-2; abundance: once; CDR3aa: CASSFSLSGELFF; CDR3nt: TGTGCCAGCAGTTTTAGCTTGAGCGGGGAGCTGTTTTTT
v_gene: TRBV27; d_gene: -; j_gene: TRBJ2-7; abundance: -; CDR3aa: CASSSRDNSYEQYF; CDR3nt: TGTGCCAGCAGTTCCCGGGACAACTCCTACGAGCAGTACTTC
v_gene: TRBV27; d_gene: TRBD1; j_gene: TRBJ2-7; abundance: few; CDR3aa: CASSFEQGVLYEQYF; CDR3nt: TGTGCCAGCAGTTTTGAACAGGGGGTCCTCTACGAGCAGTACTTC
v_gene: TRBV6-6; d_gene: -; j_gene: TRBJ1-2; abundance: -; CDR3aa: CASSHPTTGNYGYTF; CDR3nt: TGTGCCAGCAGCCACCCGACAACAGGGAACTATGGCTACACCTTC
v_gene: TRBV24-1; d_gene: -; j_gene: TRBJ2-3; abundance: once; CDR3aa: CATSDSVDQVTQYF; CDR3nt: TGTGCCACCAGTGATTCGGTAGACCAGGTTACGCAGTATTTT
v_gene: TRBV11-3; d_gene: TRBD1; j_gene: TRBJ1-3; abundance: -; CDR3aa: CASSSTGKANTIYF; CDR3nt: TGTGCCAGCAGCTCGACAGGGAAGGCAAACACCATATATTTT
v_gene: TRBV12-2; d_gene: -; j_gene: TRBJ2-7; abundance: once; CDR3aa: CASRPNVHRDYTYEQYF; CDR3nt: TGTGCAAGTCGCCCGAACGTGCACCGGGACTATACCTACGAGCAGTACTTC
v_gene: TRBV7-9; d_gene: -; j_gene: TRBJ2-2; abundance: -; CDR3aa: CASSLPEPGVTGELFF; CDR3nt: TGTGCCAGCAGCTTACCCGAGCCGGGAGTTACCGGGGAGCTGTTTTTT
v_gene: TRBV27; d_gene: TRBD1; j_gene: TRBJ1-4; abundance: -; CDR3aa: CASSTRDRTTNEKLFF; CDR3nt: TGTGCCAGCAGTACGCGGGACAGAACAACTAATGAAAAACTGTTTTTT
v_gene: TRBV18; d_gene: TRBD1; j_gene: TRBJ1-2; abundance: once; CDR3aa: CASSPDRAGYTF; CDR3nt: TGTGCCAGCTCACCAGACAGGGCTGGCTACACCTTC
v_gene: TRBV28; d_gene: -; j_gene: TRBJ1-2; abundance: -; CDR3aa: CASSPTGRGNGYTF; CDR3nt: TGTGCCAGCAGTCCGACAGGCCGCGGAAATGGCTACACCTTC
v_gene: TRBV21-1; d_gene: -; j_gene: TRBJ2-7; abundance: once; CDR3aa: CASPKAGQYEQYF; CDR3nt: TGTGCCAGTCCTAAAGCGGGGCAATACGAGCAGTACTTC
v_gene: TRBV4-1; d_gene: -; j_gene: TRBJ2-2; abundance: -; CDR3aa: CASSAQGGDNTGELFF; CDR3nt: TGCGCCAGCAGCGCCCAGGGAGGAGATAACACCGGGGAGCTGTTTTTT
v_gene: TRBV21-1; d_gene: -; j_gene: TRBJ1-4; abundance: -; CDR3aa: CASSKVGGTGSTNEKLFF; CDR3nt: TGTGCCAGCAGCAAAGTGGGAGGGACAGGGTCAACTAATGAAAAACTGTTTTTT
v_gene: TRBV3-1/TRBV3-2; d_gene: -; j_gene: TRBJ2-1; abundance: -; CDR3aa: CASSQRLASEQFF; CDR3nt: TGTGCCAGCAGCCAACGTCTAGCCTCTGAGCAGTTCTTC
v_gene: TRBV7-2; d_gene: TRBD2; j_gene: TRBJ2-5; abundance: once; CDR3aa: CASSLDASGRLETQYF; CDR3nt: TGTGCCAGCAGCTTAGATGCTAGCGGGAGGTTAGAGACCCAGTACTTC
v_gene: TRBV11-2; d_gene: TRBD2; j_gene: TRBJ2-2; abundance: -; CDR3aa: CASSSSGRDTGELFF; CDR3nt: TGTGCCAGCAGCTCTAGCGGGAGGGACACCGGGGAGCTGTTTTTT
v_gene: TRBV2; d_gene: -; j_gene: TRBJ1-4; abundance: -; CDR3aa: CASRALATNEKLFF; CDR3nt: TGTGCCAGCAGAGCCTTAGCAACTAATGAAAAACTGTTTTTT
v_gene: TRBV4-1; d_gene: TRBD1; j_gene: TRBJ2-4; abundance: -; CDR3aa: CASSQDLITRDRAKNIQYF; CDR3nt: TGCGCCAGCAGCCAAGACCTCATTACTAGGGACAGGGCCAAAAACATTCAGTACTTC
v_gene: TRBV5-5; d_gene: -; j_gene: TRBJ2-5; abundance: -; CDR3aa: CASSLTGGGWKETQYF; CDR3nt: TGTGCCAGCAGCTTGACGGGAGGGGGCTGGAAGGAGACCCAGTACTTC
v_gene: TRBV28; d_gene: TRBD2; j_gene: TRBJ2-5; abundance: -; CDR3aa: CASSNRPSGEETQYF; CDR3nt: TGTGCCAGCAGCAACCGCCCGAGCGGGGAGGAGACCCAGTACTTC
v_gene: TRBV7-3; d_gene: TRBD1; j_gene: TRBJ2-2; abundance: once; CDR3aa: CASSPMSGQINTGELFF; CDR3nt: TGTGCCAGCAGCCCGATGTCGGGACAGATCAACACCGGGGAGCTGTTTTTT
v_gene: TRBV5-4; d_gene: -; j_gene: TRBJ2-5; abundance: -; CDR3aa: CASSLDQATETQYF; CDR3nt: TGTGCCAGCAGCTTAGACCAGGCTACAGAGACCCAGTACTTC
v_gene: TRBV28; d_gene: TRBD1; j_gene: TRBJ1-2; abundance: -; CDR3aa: CASSSSGGFYGYTF; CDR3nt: TGTGCCAGCAGTTCGTCAGGGGGCTTTTATGGCTACACCTTC
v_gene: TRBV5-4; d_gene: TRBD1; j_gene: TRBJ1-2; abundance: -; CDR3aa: CASSLDRGREVYGYTF; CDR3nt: TGTGCCAGCAGCTTGGACAGGGGGCGAGAGGTCTATGGCTACACCTTC
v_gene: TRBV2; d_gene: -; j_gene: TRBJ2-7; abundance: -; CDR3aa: CASSQGLSYEQYF; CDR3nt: TGTGCCAGCAGCCAGGGACTCTCCTACGAGCAGTACTTC
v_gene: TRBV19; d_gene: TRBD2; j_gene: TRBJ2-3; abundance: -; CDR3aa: CASSIGPSGGADTQYF; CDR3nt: TGTGCCAGTAGTATAGGGCCTAGCGGGGGGGCCGATACGCAGTATTTT
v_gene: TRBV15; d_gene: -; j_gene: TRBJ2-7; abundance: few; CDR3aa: CATSRDLAKPYEQYF; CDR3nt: TGTGCCACCAGCAGAGACCTAGCGAAACCCTACGAGCAGTACTTC
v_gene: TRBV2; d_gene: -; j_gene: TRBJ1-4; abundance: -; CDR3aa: CASRSQGLSAREKLFF; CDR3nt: TGTGCCAGCAGATCCCAGGGGCTCAGCGCTAGGGAAAAACTGTTTTTT